Below, one T cell receptor beta chain is given with its context. Its antigen is undetermined. This sample stems from a study of T cells expressing NK-cell markers. As for the study in general: With respect to HCMV, seven of the eight sequenced donors were seropositive, and one was seronegative.

Overall study results and limits: NKG2C+ dominant clonotype frequencies in roughly six donors were about 1.0-7.5% of CD8+ T cells. Four donors likewise had their CD3+CD56-NKG2C+ fraction led by these clonotypes. Nothing established the HCMV specificity of expanded NKG2C+ T cell clones.

TCRdb reprocessed the 5' RACE reads, with one entry per CDR3 protein and no DNA. The data show hundreds of thousands of distinct CDR3 sequences, and the top ten clones hold roughly 4.2%. This CDR3 spans 13 amino acids. Germline CDR1 and CDR2: KGHSH and LQKENI. V and J are TRBV18 and TRBJ1-4. Material: blood T cells: a sorted CD56 or NKG2C T cell subset, CD4+ or CD8+ T cells, or bulk PBMC T cells (not recorded which). The sequence came from a woman aged 18 to 75 in good health. CDR3 in amino acids: CASSRSSNEKLFF.